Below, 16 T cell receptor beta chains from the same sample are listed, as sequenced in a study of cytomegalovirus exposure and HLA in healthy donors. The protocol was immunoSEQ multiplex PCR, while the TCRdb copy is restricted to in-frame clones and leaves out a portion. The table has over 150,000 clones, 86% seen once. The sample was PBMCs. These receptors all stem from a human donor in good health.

CDR3 nucleotides: TGTGCCAGCACCCTAGGGGTGAACACTGAAGCTTTCTTT. This sequence encodes CASTLGVNTEAFF. The rearrangement uses TRBV27 and TRBJ1-1, with D maybe TRBD1 (5 bases). V was pared by 7 bases and J by 0 bases, with 9 bases between. Per the germline V gene, CDR1 is MNHEY and CDR2 is SMNVEV (reference sequence). There are 13 residues in the CDR3.

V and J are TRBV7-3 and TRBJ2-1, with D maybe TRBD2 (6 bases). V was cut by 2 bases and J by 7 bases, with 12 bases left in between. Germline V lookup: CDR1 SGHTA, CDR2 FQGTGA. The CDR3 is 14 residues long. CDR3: CASSLRGVGNEQFF. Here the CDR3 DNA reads TGTGCCAGCAGCTTACGCGGGGTGGGGAATGAGCAGTTCTTC.

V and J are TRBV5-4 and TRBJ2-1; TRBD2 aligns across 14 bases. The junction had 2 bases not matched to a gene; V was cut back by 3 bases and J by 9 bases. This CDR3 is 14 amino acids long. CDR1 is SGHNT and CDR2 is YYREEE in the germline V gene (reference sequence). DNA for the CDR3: TGTGCCAGCAGCTCGGGACTAGCGGGGGCTGAGCAGTTCTTC. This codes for CASSSGLAGAEQFF.

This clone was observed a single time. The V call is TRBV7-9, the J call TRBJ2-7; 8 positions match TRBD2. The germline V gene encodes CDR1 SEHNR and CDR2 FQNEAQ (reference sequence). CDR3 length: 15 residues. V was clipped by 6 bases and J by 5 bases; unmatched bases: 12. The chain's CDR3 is CASSPRGGFLNEQYF. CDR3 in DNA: TGTGCCAGCAGTCCCCGGGGGGGATTCCTAAACGAGCAGTACTTC.

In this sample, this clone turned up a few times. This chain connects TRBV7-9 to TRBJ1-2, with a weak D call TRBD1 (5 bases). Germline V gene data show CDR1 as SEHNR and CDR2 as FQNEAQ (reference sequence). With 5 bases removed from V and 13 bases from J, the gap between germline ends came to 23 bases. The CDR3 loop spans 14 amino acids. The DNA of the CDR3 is TGTGCCAGCAGCGATACAGGTGCTAGTTGGGTTCTCACCTTC. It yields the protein CASSDTGASWVLTF. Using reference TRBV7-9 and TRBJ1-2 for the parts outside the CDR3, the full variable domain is DTGVSQNPRHKITKRGQNVTFRCDPISEHNRLYWYRQTLGQGPEFLTYFQNEAQLEKSRLLSDRFSAERPKGSFSTLEIQRTEQGDSAMYLCASSDTGASWVLTFGSGTRLTVV.

The CDR3 protein is CSVEWGGEQFF. The CDR3 DNA reads TGCAGCGTTGAATGGGGCGGTGAGCAGTTCTTC. This chain uses TRBV29-1 with TRBJ2-1; weak D call: TRBD1 (5 bases). Germline V gene lookup returns CDR1 SQVTM and CDR2 ANQGSEA. The CDR3 runs to 11 residues. V was cut by 2 bases and J by 9 bases, with 8 bases left in between.

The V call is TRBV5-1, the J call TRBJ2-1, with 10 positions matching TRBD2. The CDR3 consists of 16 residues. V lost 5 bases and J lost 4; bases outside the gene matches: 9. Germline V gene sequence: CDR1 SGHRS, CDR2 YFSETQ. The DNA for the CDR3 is TGCGCCAGCAGGTCTAGCGGGGGATCCGGGTACAATGAGCAGTTCTTC. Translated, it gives CASRSSGGSGYNEQFF. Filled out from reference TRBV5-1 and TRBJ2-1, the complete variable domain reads KAGVTQTPRYLIKTRGQQVTLSCSPISGHRSVSWYQQTPGQGLQFLFEYFSETQRNKGNFPGRFSGRQFSNSRSEMNVSTLELGDSALYLCASRSSGGSGYNEQFFGPGTRLTVL.

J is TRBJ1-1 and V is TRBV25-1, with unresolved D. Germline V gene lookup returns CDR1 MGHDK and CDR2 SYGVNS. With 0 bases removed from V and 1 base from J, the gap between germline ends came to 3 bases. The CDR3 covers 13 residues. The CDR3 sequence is CASSEYRNTEAFF. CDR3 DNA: TGTGCCAGCAGTGAATACAGGAACACTGAAGCTTTCTTT.

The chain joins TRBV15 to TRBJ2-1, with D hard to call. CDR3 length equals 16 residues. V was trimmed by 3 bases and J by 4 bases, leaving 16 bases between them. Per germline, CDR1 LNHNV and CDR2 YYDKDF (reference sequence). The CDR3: CATSSHRSEGYNEQFF. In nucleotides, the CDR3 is TGTGCCACCAGCAGCCACCGGAGCGAAGGATACAATGAGCAGTTCTTC.

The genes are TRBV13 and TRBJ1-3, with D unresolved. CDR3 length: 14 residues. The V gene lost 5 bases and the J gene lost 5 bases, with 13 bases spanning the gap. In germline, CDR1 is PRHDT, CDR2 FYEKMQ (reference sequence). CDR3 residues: CASSNQDIRNTIYF. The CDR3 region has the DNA TGTGCCAGCAGCAATCAAGACATCAGAAACACCATATATTTT.

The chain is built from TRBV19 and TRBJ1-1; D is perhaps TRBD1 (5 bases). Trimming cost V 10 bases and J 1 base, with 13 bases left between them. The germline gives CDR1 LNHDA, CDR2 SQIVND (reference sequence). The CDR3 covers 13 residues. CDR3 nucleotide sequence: TGTGCCACTCGGGGGGGAAGGAACACTGAAGCTTTCTTT. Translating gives CATRGGRNTEAFF.

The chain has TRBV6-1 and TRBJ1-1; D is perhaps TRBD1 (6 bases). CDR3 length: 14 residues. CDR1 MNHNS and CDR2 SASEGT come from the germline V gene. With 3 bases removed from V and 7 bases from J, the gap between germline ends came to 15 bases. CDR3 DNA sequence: TGTGCCAGCAGTGATCGACAGGATGTTATTGAAGCTTTCTTT. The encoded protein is CASSDRQDVIEAFF.

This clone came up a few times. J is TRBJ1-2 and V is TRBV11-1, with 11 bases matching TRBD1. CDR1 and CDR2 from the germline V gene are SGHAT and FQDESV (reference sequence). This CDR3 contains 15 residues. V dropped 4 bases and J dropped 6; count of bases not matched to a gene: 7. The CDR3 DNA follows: TGTGCCAGCAGCTCGACCGGGACAGGGGGTGATGGCTACACCTTC. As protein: CASSSTGTGGDGYTF.

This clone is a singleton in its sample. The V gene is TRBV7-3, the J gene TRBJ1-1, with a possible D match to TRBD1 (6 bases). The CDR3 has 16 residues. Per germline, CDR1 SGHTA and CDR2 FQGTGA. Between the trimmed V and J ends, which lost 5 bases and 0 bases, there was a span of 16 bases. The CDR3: CASSTQPGVVNTEAFF. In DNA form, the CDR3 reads TGTGCCAGCAGCACACAACCAGGGGTAGTGAACACTGAAGCTTTCTTT.

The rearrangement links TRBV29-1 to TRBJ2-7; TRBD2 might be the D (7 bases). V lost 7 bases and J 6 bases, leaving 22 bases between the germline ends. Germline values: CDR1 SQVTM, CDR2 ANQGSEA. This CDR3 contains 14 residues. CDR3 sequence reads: CSAEAGAASGEQYF. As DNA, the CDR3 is TGCAGCGCAGAGGCGGGGGCGGCCTCCGGCGAGCAGTACTTC.

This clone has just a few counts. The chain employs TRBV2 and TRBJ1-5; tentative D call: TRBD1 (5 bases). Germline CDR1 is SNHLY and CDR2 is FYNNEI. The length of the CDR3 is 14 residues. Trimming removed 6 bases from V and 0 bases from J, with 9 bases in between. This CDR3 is CASRAGLSNQPQHF. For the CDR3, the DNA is TGTGCCAGCAGGGCAGGGCTTAGCAATCAGCCCCAGCATTTT.